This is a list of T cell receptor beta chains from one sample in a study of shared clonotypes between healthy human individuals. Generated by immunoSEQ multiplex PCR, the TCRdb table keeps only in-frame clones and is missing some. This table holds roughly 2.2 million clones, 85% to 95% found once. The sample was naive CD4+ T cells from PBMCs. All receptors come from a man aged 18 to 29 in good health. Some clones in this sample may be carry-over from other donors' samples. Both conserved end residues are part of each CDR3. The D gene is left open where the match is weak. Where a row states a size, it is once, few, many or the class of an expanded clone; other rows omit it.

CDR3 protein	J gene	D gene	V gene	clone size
CASSLVGRGLTEAFF	TRBJ1-1	-	TRBV7-3	few
CASKGGDLGTAEAFF	TRBJ1-1	-	TRBV19	-
CASTRGQGTVPNEQFF	TRBJ2-1	TRBD1	TRBV28	-
CASSLAPGGGNEQFF	TRBJ2-1	-	TRBV7-7	-
CASSGIAYNEQFF	TRBJ2-1	-	TRBV18	-
CASRIAGIVSYNEQFF	TRBJ2-1	-	TRBV11-2	-
CASKGAYSPDTEAFF	TRBJ1-1	TRBD1	TRBV5-1	-
CASIKRAGLYEQYF	TRBJ2-7	-	TRBV27	-
CASSLVGGRYGYTF	TRBJ1-2	-	TRBV27	-
CASSEAGGLGYGYTF	TRBJ1-2	-	TRBV6-1	-
CATSREVGYEQYF	TRBJ2-7	-	TRBV15	-
CASSFWDRAAGELFF	TRBJ2-2	TRBD1	TRBV27	-
CASSFGTTPRPTETQYF	TRBJ2-5	TRBD2	TRBV5-1	-
CASSTLPTPTEAFF	TRBJ1-1	-	TRBV5-1	once
CASRKRAFGGSADTGELFF	TRBJ2-2	-	TRBV7-9	-
CSAPQDTQYF	TRBJ2-3	-	TRBV20-1	-